This T cell receptor (beta chain) was sequenced during a study of CD8 T cells in ankylosing spondylitis. V was shortened by 2 bases and J by 2 bases, with 18 bases between the two germline ends. CDR1 is GTSNPN and CDR2 is SVGIG in the germline V gene (reference sequence). The CDR3 contains 16 residues. One entry per CDR3 protein, called by TCRdb with MiXCR from the 5' RACE reads. The sample lists 200,000 to 300,000 distinct CDR3 sequences; around 9.2% were seen once. The table lists this clonotype with a few counts. No antigen is known for it. Notes on the study in general: Ankylosing spondylitis blood seemed to carry a telltale TCR beta motif made of fewer than ten highly homologous variants. Disease-linked clones reportedly showed significant enrichment in matched ankylosing spondylitis synovial fluid.

This receptor was obtained from a male donor with ankylosing spondylitis or in good health (not recorded which). The sequenced sample was blood, either unsorted or a sorted T cell fraction (not recorded which). The J gene is TRBJ1-2, the V gene TRBV30; no definite D call. The CDR3 region is CAWSPIPGSRNYGYTF. The CDR3 nucleotides read TGTGCCTGGAGTCCAATACCGGGGAGTCGCAACTATGGCTACACCTTC. The full variable domain, rest sourced from reference TRBV30 and TRBJ1-2, is SQTIHQWPATLVQPVGSPLSLECTVEGTSNPNLYWYRQAAGRGLQLLFYSVGIGQISSEVPQNLSASRPQDRQFILSSKKLLLSDSGFYLCAWSPIPGSRNYGYTFGSGTRLTVV.